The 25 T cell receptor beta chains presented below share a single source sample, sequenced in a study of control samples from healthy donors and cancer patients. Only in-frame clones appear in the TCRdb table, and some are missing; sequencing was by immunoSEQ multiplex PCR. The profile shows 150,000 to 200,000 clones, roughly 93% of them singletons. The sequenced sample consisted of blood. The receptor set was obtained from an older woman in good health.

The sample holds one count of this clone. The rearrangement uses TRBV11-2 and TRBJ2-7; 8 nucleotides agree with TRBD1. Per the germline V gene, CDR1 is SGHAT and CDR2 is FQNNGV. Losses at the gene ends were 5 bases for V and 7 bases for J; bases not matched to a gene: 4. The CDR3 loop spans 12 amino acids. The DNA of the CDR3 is TGTGCCAGCAGCAGACAGGGGTGGGAGCAGTACTTC. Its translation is CASSRQGWEQYF. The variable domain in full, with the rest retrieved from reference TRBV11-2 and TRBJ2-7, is EAGVAQSPRYKIIEKRQSVAFWCNPISGHATLYWYQQILGQGPKLLIQFQNNGVVDDSQLPKDRFSAERLKGVDSTLKIQPAKLEDSAVYLCASSRQGWEQYFGPGTRLTVT.

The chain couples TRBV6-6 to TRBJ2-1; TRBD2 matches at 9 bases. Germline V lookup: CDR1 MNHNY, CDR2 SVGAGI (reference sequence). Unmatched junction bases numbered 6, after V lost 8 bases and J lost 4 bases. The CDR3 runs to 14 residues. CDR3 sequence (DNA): TGTGCCAGCCGTAGCGGGGGAATATACAATGAGCAGTTCTTC. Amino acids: CASRSGGIYNEQFF.

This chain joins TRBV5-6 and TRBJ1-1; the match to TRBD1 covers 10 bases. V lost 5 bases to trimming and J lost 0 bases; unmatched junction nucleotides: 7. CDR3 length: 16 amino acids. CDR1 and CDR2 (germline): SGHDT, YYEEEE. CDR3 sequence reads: CASRETGGGLNTEAFF. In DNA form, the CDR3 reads TGTGCCAGCAGGGAGACAGGGGGCGGACTGAACACTGAAGCTTTCTTT.

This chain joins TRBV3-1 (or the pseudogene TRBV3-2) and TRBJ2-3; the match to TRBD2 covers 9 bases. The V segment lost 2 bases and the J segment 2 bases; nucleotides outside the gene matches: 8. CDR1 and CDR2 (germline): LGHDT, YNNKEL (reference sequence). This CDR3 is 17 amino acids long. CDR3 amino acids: CASSQSRTSVLTDTQYF. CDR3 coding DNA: TGTGCCAGCAGCCAATCCCGGACTAGCGTACTCACAGATACGCAGTATTTT.

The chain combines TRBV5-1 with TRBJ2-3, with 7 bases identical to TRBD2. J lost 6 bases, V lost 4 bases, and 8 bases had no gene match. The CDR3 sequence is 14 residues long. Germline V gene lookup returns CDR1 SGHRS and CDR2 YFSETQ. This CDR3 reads CASSPGRVDDTQYF. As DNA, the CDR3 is TGCGCCAGCAGCCCGGGGAGGGTAGACGATACGCAGTATTTT.

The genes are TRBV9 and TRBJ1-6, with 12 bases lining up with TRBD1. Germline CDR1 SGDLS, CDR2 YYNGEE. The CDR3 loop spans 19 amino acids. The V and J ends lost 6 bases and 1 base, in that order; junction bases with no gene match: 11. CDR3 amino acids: CASTPGQGALASYNSPLHF. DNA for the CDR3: TGTGCCAGCACCCCGGGACAGGGGGCCCTGGCGTCCTATAATTCACCCCTCCACTTT.

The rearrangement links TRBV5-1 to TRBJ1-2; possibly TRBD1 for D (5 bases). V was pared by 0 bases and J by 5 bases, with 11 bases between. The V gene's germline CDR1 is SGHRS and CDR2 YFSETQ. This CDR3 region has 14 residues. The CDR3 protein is CASSLGDGGYGYTF. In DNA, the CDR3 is TGCGCCAGCAGCTTGGGCGACGGGGGATATGGCTACACCTTC.

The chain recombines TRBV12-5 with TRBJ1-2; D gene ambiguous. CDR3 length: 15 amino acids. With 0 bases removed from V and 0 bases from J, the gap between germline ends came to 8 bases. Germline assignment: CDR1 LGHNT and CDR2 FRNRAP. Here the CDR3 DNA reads TGTGCTAGTGGTTTGGTACCCGAAGCTAACTATGGCTACACCTTC. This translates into CASGLVPEANYGYTF. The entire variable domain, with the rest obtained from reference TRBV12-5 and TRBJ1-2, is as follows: DARVTQTPRHKVTEMGQEVTMRCQPILGHNTVFWYRQTMMQGLELLAYFRNRAPLDDSGMPKDRFSAEMPDATLATLKIQPSEPRDSAVYFCASGLVPEANYGYTFGSGTRLTVV.

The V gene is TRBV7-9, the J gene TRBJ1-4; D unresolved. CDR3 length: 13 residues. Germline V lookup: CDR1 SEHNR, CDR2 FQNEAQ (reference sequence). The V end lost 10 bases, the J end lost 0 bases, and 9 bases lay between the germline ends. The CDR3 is CAISTATNEKLFF. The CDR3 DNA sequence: TGTGCCATTTCGACTGCAACTAATGAAAAACTGTTTTTT.

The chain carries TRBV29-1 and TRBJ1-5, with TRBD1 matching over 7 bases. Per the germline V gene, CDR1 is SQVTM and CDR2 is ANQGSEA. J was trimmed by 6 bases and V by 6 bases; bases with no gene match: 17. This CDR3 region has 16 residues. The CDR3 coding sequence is TGCAGCGTCACCGAGCCTCGACAGGGACACTGTCAGCCCCAGCATTTT. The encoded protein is CSVTEPRQGHCQPQHF.

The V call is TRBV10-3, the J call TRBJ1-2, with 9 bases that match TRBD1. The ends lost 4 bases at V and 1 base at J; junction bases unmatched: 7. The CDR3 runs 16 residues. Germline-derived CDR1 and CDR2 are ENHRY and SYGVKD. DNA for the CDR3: TGTGCCATCAGTGGGGGAACAGGGGGCGGTAACTATGGCTACACCTTC. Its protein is CAISGGTGGGNYGYTF.

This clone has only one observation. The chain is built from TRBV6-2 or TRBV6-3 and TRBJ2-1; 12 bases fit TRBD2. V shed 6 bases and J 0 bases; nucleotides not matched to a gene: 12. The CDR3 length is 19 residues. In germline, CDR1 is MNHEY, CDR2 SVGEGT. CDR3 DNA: TGTGCCAGCAGCTTCGATACGCTAGCGGGGGGGCTCTCCTACAATGAGCAGTTCTTC. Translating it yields CASSFDTLAGGLSYNEQFF.

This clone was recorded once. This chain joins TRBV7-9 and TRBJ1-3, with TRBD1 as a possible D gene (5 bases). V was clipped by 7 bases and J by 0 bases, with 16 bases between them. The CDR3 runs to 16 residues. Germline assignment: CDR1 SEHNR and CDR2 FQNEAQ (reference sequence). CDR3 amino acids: CASTDPGADSGNTIYF. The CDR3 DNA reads TGTGCCAGCACCGACCCCGGGGCAGACTCTGGAAACACCATATATTTT. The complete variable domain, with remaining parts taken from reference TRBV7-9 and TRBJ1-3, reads DTGVSQNPRHKITKRGQNVTFRCDPISEHNRLYWYRQTLGQGPEFLTYFQNEAQLEKSRLLSDRFSAERPKGSFSTLEIQRTEQGDSAMYLCASTDPGADSGNTIYFGEGSWLTVV.

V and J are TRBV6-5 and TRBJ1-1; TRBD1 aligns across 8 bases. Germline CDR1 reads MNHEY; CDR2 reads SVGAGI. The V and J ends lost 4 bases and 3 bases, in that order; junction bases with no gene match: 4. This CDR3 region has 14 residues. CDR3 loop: CASSFQGADTEAFF. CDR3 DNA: TGTGCCAGCAGTTTTCAGGGGGCCGACACTGAAGCTTTCTTT.

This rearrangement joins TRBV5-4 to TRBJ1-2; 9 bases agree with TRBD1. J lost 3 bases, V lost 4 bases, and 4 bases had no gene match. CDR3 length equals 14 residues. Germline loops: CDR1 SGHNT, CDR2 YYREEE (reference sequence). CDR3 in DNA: TGTGCCAGCAGCCCCTGGGACAGGGACTATGGCTACACCTTC. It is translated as CASSPWDRDYGYTF. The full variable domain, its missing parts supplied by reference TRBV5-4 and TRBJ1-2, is ETGVTQSPTHLIKTRGQQVTLRCSSQSGHNTVSWYQQALGQGPQFIFQYYREEENGRGNFPPRFSGLQFPNYSSELNVNALELDDSALYLCASSPWDRDYGYTFGSGTRLTVV.

The CDR3 sequence is CASSLNGALEITDTQYF. In DNA form, the CDR3 reads TGTGCCAGCAGCTTAAATGGGGCGTTGGAGATAACAGATACGCAGTATTTT. The chain combines TRBV7-2 with TRBJ2-3; weak D call: TRBD1 (5 bases). This CDR3 comprises 17 residues. Germline V lookup: CDR1 SGHTA, CDR2 FQGNSA. Deletions cut 2 bases from V and 3 bases from J, with 18 bases between.

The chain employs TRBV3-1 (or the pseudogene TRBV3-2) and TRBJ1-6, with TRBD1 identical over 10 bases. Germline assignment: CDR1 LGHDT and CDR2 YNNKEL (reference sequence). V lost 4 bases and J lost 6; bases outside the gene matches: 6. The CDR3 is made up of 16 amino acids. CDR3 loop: CASSRRDRGSNSPLHF. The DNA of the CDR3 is TGTGCCAGCAGCCGGAGGGACAGGGGATCTAATTCACCCCTCCACTTT.

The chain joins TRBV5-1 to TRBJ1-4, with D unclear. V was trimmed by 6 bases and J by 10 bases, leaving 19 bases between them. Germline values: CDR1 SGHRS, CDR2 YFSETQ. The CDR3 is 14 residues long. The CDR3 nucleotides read TGCGCCAGCACCTCAGGTCAGGACGGAGGAAAACTGTTTTTT. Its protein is CASTSGQDGGKLFF.

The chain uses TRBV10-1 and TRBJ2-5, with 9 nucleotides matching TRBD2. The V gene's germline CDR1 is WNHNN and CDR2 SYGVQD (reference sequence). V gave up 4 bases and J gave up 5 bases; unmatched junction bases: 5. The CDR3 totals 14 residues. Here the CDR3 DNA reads TGCGCCAGCAGTGCAGGGACTAGCAGCGAGACCCAGTACTTC. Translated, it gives CASSAGTSSETQYF.

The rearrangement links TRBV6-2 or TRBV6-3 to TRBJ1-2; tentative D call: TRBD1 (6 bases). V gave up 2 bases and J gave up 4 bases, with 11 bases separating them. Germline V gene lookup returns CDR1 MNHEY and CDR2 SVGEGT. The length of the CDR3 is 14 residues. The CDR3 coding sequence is TGTGCCAGCAGTTACGCCGGGACATCCTATGGCTACACCTTC. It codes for CASSYAGTSYGYTF.

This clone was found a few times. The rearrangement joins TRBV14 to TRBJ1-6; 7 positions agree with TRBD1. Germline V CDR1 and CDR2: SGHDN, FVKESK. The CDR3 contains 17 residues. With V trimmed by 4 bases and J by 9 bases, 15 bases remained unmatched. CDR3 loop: CASSLMTGSRTSSPLHF. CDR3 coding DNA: TGTGCCAGCAGCCTTATGACAGGGTCCCGGACCAGTTCACCCCTCCACTTT.

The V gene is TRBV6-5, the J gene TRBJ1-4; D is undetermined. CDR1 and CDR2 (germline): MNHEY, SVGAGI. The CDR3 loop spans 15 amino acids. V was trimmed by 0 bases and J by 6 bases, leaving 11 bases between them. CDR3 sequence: CASSYSPNRDEKLFF. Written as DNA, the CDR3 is TGTGCCAGCAGTTACTCTCCCAACCGGGATGAAAAACTGTTTTTT.

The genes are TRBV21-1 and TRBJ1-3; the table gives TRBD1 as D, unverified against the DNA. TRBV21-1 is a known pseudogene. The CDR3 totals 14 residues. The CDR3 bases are TGTGCCAGCTCCGACAGGACCTCTGGAAACACCATATATTTT. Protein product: CASSDRTSGNTIYF.

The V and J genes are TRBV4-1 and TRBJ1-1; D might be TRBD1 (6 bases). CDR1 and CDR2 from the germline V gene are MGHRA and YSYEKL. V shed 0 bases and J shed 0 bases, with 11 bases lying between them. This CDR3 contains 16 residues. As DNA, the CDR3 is TGCGCCAGCAGCCAAGAAGGGGGAGTCATGAACACTGAAGCTTTCTTT. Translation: CASSQEGGVMNTEAFF.

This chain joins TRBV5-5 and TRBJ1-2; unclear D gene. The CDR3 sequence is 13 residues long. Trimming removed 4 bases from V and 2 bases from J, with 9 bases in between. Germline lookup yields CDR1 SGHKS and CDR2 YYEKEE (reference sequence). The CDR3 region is CASSPSINYGYTF. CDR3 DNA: TGTGCCAGCAGCCCAAGTATCAACTATGGCTACACCTTC.